Listed below are T cell receptor beta chains from one sample, sequenced in a study of early stage breast cancer tumors. Clones were sequenced by immunoSEQ multiplex PCR, and TCRdb holds only the in-frame ones, with some missing. The table records tens of thousands of clones, 80% to 95% of them present only once. Material: blood. These TCRs come from a person aged 70 to 85 with breast cancer. Each CDR3 is given with its conserved first and last residue. A D gene is named only where the DNA matches it firmly. Size is stated for part of the rows, as once, few or many counts, or as a class when the clone is expanded.

cdr3_nt: TGTGCCAGCAGTCGTGACGGGAGTTACAATGAGCAGTTCTTC
cdr3_aa: CASSRDGSYNEQFF
d_call: -
j_call: TRBJ2-1
clone_size: -
v_call: TRBV6-1

cdr3_nt: TGTGCCAGCAGCTTAGGTGTCGGGAGGACCGATGAGCAGTTCTTC
cdr3_aa: CASSLGVGRTDEQFF
d_call: TRBD2
j_call: TRBJ2-1
clone_size: -
v_call: TRBV11-2

cdr3_nt: TGTGCCAGCAGGATAGCAGTGAACACTGAAGCTTTCTTT
cdr3_aa: CASRIAVNTEAFF
d_call: -
j_call: TRBJ1-1
clone_size: -
v_call: TRBV28

cdr3_nt: TGTGCCAGCAGCGTATCTCCTACCTACGAGCAGTACTTC
cdr3_aa: CASSVSPTYEQYF
d_call: -
j_call: TRBJ2-7
clone_size: -
v_call: TRBV9

cdr3_nt: TGTGCCAGCAGTGCAGGATCCGGGACAGGGCGAGGGGCTTTCTTT
cdr3_aa: CASSAGSGTGRGAFF
d_call: TRBD1
j_call: TRBJ1-1
clone_size: -
v_call: TRBV27

cdr3_nt: TGTGCCAGTACCTCCCCCGGGGGGTATGGCTACACCTTC
cdr3_aa: CASTSPGGYGYTF
d_call: -
j_call: TRBJ1-2
clone_size: few
v_call: TRBV19

cdr3_nt: TGTGCCAGCAGCTTGAACGGACTCTATGGCTACACCTTC
cdr3_aa: CASSLNGLYGYTF
d_call: -
j_call: TRBJ1-2
clone_size: -
v_call: TRBV5-5

cdr3_nt: TGCGCCAGCAGCTTGTATGGGACAGGGATAGAGAATTCACCCCTCCACTTT
cdr3_aa: CASSLYGTGIENSPLHF
d_call: TRBD1
j_call: TRBJ1-6
clone_size: -
v_call: TRBV5-1

cdr3_nt: TGTGCCAGCTCACTAGGACAGGGGGAGCGGGCCCTCCACTTT
cdr3_aa: CASSLGQGERALHF
d_call: TRBD1
j_call: TRBJ1-6
clone_size: -
v_call: TRBV18

cdr3_nt: TGCGCCAGCAGCTTTGGCCAGGAGGCAGATACGCAGTATTTT
cdr3_aa: CASSFGQEADTQYF
d_call: -
j_call: TRBJ2-3
clone_size: -
v_call: TRBV5-1

cdr3_nt: TGTGCCAGCAGTTATTCGACAGGGGTCTTGTATGGCTACACCTTC
cdr3_aa: CASSYSTGVLYGYTF
d_call: TRBD1
j_call: TRBJ1-2
clone_size: -
v_call: TRBV6-5

cdr3_nt: TGCGCCAGCAGTGAGTCGGCAAAGGGGGCGCGGGAGCAGTACTTC
cdr3_aa: CASSESAKGAREQYF
d_call: TRBD1
j_call: TRBJ2-7
clone_size: -
v_call: TRBV10-1

cdr3_nt: TGTGCCAGCAGTCCCCCCGGTACGAGCAATCAGCCCCAGCATTTT
cdr3_aa: CASSPPGTSNQPQHF
d_call: -
j_call: TRBJ1-5
clone_size: -
v_call: TRBV6-6

cdr3_nt: TGCAGCGTCCTCAGGGACAGGGGAGGCGAGCAGTACTTC
cdr3_aa: CSVLRDRGGEQYF
d_call: TRBD1
j_call: TRBJ2-7
clone_size: few
v_call: TRBV29-1

cdr3_nt: TGTGCCAGCAGCCTTCGTATAGGACAGGGGGCGGGAGAGACCCAGTACTTC
cdr3_aa: CASSLRIGQGAGETQYF
d_call: TRBD1
j_call: TRBJ2-5
clone_size: -
v_call: TRBV11-3

cdr3_nt: TGCGCCAGCAGCCGCAGTCAGGACACCAGGTGGTCACCCCTCCACTTT
cdr3_aa: CASSRSQDTRWSPLHF
d_call: -
j_call: TRBJ1-6
clone_size: once
v_call: TRBV4-1

cdr3_nt: TGTGCCAGCACCGAACAGGGGGCGGGTGGCTACACCTTC
cdr3_aa: CASTEQGAGGYTF
d_call: TRBD1
j_call: TRBJ1-2
clone_size: -
v_call: TRBV2

cdr3_nt: TGTGCCAGCTCACCACTGAGGGGGACTAATGAAAAACTGTTTTTT
cdr3_aa: CASSPLRGTNEKLFF
d_call: -
j_call: TRBJ1-4
clone_size: -
v_call: TRBV18

cdr3_nt: TGCGCCAGCAGTGAGTCCGCAGGGGGCGCGTCGGCTTTCTTT
cdr3_aa: CASSESAGGASAFF
d_call: TRBD1
j_call: TRBJ1-1
clone_size: -
v_call: TRBV10-1

cdr3_nt: TGTGCCAGCAGTTCAATCGGGGACATTCAGTACTTC
cdr3_aa: CASSSIGDIQYF
d_call: -
j_call: TRBJ2-4
clone_size: -
v_call: TRBV6-1

cdr3_nt: TGTGCCAGTCAAATTACCGGGACAGGGAACTATGGCTACACCTTC
cdr3_aa: CASQITGTGNYGYTF
d_call: TRBD1
j_call: TRBJ1-2
clone_size: -
v_call: TRBV19

cdr3_nt: TGCGCCAGCAGCCAAGAACCTGGCCAGCCCCAGCATTTT
cdr3_aa: CASSQEPGQPQHF
d_call: -
j_call: TRBJ1-5
clone_size: -
v_call: TRBV4-1

cdr3_nt: TGTGCCAGCTCACCACCTTTCCAGGGAAATGAAAAACTGTTTTTT
cdr3_aa: CASSPPFQGNEKLFF
d_call: -
j_call: TRBJ1-4
clone_size: -
v_call: TRBV18

cdr3_nt: TGTGCCTGGAGAATTCCCCCCCAGGGCTACACCTTC
cdr3_aa: CAWRIPPQGYTF
d_call: -
j_call: TRBJ1-2
clone_size: -
v_call: TRBV30

cdr3_nt: TGTGCCAGCTCACCAATACGCAGGGGTGGCCCTGAAGCTTTCTTT
cdr3_aa: CASSPIRRGGPEAFF
d_call: -
j_call: TRBJ1-1
clone_size: -
v_call: TRBV18

cdr3_nt: TGTGCCTACTCAAGCAGGACAGGGGCAAACTATGGCTACACCTTC
cdr3_aa: CAYSSRTGANYGYTF
d_call: TRBD1
j_call: TRBJ1-2
clone_size: -
v_call: TRBV30

cdr3_nt: TGTGCCAGCAGTTTATCCACCCCAGGGGGCGGGAGTAGCGACGAGCAGTACTTC
cdr3_aa: CASSLSTPGGGSSDEQYF
d_call: -
j_call: TRBJ2-7
clone_size: once
v_call: TRBV27

cdr3_nt: TGTGCCAGCAGCTTGGGCACGGCGGGTGGAAACACCATATATTTT
cdr3_aa: CASSLGTAGGNTIYF
d_call: -
j_call: TRBJ1-3
clone_size: -
v_call: TRBV13

cdr3_nt: TGTGCCAGCAGTGACAGGGAGACAAAGGGCTACACCTTC
cdr3_aa: CASSDRETKGYTF
d_call: TRBD1
j_call: TRBJ1-2
clone_size: -
v_call: TRBV6-6

cdr3_nt: TGTGCCAGCAACCCTTTACAGGGCCTCGGGCAAGACACTGAAGCTTTCTTT
cdr3_aa: CASNPLQGLGQDTEAFF
d_call: -
j_call: TRBJ1-1
clone_size: -
v_call: TRBV5-4

cdr3_nt: TGCGCCAGCAGCCCCGGGGGAGGCCGAGCAGATACGCAGTATTTT
cdr3_aa: CASSPGGGRADTQYF
d_call: -
j_call: TRBJ2-3
clone_size: once
v_call: TRBV5-1

cdr3_nt: TGTGCCAGCAGTCCCGACAGGGATCGGAATGGCTACACCTTC
cdr3_aa: CASSPDRDRNGYTF
d_call: TRBD1
j_call: TRBJ1-2
clone_size: -
v_call: TRBV6-5

cdr3_nt: TGTGCCAGCAGCCAAGTGCTCGGGACAGGAGGCGAGCAGTACTTC
cdr3_aa: CASSQVLGTGGEQYF
d_call: TRBD1
j_call: TRBJ2-7
clone_size: -
v_call: TRBV14

cdr3_nt: TGTGCCAGCAGCTTAGTCGGTAGCACAGATACGCAGTATTTT
cdr3_aa: CASSLVGSTDTQYF
d_call: -
j_call: TRBJ2-3
clone_size: -
v_call: TRBV7-2

cdr3_nt: TGTGCCAGCAGCATAGCGGGAGGCCCAGATACGCAGTATTTT
cdr3_aa: CASSIAGGPDTQYF
d_call: TRBD2
j_call: TRBJ2-3
clone_size: -
v_call: TRBV6-5

cdr3_nt: TGTGCCAGCAGTGCCGGGTTCTCGGCGGGCTACACCTTC
cdr3_aa: CASSAGFSAGYTF
d_call: -
j_call: TRBJ1-2
clone_size: -
v_call: TRBV6-1

cdr3_nt: TGTGCCAGCAGTCTACAGGGAAACACTGAAGCTTTCTTT
cdr3_aa: CASSLQGNTEAFF
d_call: -
j_call: TRBJ1-1
clone_size: once
v_call: TRBV2

cdr3_nt: TGTGCCAGCAGCTCTACCGGGCTAGCGGGATCCTACGAGCAGTACTTC
cdr3_aa: CASSSTGLAGSYEQYF
d_call: TRBD2
j_call: TRBJ2-7
clone_size: -
v_call: TRBV7-9

cdr3_nt: TGTGCCAGCAGTGGCCACGGAGGCTACAATGAGCAGTTCTTC
cdr3_aa: CASSGHGGYNEQFF
d_call: -
j_call: TRBJ2-1
clone_size: -
v_call: TRBV6-1

cdr3_nt: TGTGCCAGCAGACGACAGGATGCCTATGGCTACACCTTC
cdr3_aa: CASRRQDAYGYTF
d_call: -
j_call: TRBJ1-2
clone_size: -
v_call: TRBV6-1

cdr3_nt: TGCGCCAGCAGCCAAGATGTCCCCCCTAGCCTGATTGGCTACACCTTC
cdr3_aa: CASSQDVPPSLIGYTF
d_call: -
j_call: TRBJ1-2
clone_size: -
v_call: TRBV4-3

cdr3_nt: TGCGCCAGCAGCCAAGATCCAGTTTCCTATGGCTACACCTTC
cdr3_aa: CASSQDPVSYGYTF
d_call: -
j_call: TRBJ1-2
clone_size: -
v_call: TRBV4-3

cdr3_nt: TGTGCCAGTCGTTACTCGAGTCAGCCCCAGCATTTT
cdr3_aa: CASRYSSQPQHF
d_call: -
j_call: TRBJ1-5
clone_size: -
v_call: TRBV19

cdr3_nt: TGTGCCAGCAGCCCGCCACCGACAGGACGCAACAATGAGCAGTTCTTC
cdr3_aa: CASSPPPTGRNNEQFF
d_call: -
j_call: TRBJ2-1
clone_size: -
v_call: TRBV11-2

cdr3_nt: TGTGCCAGCAGCGCGACCGCGGGGGCTGTGGACACTGAAGCTTTCTTT
cdr3_aa: CASSATAGAVDTEAFF
d_call: -
j_call: TRBJ1-1
clone_size: -
v_call: TRBV11-1

cdr3_nt: TGTGCCAGCAGCGACTCCCCTCAGGGGTTAAATGAAAAACTGTTTTTT
cdr3_aa: CASSDSPQGLNEKLFF
d_call: -
j_call: TRBJ1-4
clone_size: -
v_call: TRBV2

cdr3_nt: TGTGCCACCAGCATACAGGGAGTGAACACTGAAGCTTTCTTT
cdr3_aa: CATSIQGVNTEAFF
d_call: -
j_call: TRBJ1-1
clone_size: -
v_call: TRBV15

cdr3_nt: TGTGCCAGCACGGGACAGGGGGCCGGCAATCAGCCCCAGCATTTT
cdr3_aa: CASTGQGAGNQPQHF
d_call: TRBD1
j_call: TRBJ1-5
clone_size: once
v_call: TRBV19

cdr3_nt: TGCGCCAGCAGCCCCGAGCTGTTTGGGAACACTGAAGCTTTCTTT
cdr3_aa: CASSPELFGNTEAFF
d_call: -
j_call: TRBJ1-1
clone_size: few
v_call: TRBV5-1

cdr3_nt: TGCGCCAGCAGCTTGGAAGCGGTACACTCCTACGAGCAGTACTTC
cdr3_aa: CASSLEAVHSYEQYF
d_call: -
j_call: TRBJ2-7
clone_size: -
v_call: TRBV5-1

cdr3_nt: TGTGCCAGTAGTATAGATCAGGGGACGGATGAAAAACTGTTTTTT
cdr3_aa: CASSIDQGTDEKLFF
d_call: -
j_call: TRBJ1-4
clone_size: -
v_call: TRBV19

cdr3_nt: TGTGCCAGTACCTTATCCTCTAACTCAGGGGACGAGCAGTACTTC
cdr3_aa: CASTLSSNSGDEQYF
d_call: -
j_call: TRBJ2-7
clone_size: -
v_call: TRBV19